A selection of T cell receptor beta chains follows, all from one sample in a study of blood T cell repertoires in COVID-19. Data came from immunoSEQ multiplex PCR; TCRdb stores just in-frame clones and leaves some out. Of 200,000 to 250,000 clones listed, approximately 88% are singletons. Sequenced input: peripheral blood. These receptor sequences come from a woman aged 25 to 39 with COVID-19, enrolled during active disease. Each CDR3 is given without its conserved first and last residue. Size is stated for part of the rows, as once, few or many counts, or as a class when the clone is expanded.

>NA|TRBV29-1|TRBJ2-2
SAEVGQSTGELF
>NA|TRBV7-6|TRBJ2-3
ASSPYPISGDRTDTQY
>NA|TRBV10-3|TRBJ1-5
AISEETGGQPQH
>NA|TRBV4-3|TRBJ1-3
ASSPKKGAGNTIY
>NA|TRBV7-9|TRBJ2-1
ASSLSEAGAYNEQF
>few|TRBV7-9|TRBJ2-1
ASSLGREFGEQF
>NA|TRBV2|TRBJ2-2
ASTLTYNTGELF
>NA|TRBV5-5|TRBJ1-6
ASSLGPGDNSPLH
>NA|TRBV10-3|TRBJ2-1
AIKREGEANEQF
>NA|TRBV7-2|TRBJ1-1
ASSQRQGVSDTEAF
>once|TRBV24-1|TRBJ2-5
ATSDLGTSGRVEETQY
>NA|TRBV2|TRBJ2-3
ASSEMDISTDTQY
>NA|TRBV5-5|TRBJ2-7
ASSFRQGTILTYEQY
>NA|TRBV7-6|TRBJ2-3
ASSPDSGRATDTQY
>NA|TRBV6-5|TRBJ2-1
ASSNSGTSNEQF
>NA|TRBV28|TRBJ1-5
ASSVAATGRPQH
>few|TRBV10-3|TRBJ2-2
AIGTATGELF
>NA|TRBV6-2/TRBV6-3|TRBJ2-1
ASSDRGREVV
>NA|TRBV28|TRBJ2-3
ASCVGGGFRTDTQY
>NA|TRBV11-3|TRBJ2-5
ASSFHLVAGGSQETQY
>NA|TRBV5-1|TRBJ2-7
ASSLAGGRSYEQY
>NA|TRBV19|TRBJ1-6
ASSARDRGKSPLH
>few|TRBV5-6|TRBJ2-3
ASSAQGLGDTQY
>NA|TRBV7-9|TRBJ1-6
ASRKGNSPLH
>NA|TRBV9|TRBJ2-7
ASSARGGPPTGQY
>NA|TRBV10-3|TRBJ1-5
AISEDRGQPQH
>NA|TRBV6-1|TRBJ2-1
ASSERGLASYNEQF
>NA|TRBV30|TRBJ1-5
AWSVRVFRGNQPQH
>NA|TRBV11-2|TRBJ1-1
ASSRQTNTEAF
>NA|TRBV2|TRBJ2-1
ASRITGQGLDEQF
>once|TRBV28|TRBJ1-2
ASRLGTVNGYT
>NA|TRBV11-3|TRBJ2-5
ASSDPGVETQY
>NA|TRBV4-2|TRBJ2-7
ASSLLQASGVDEQY
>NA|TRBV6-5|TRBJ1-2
ASSPNRDRGYGYT
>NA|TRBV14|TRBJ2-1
ASSFEGASYNEQF
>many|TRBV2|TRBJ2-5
ASRAGTGWETQY
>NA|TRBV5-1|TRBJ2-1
ASTAGGHNEQF
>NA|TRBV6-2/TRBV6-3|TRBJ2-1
ASSFLRDRGRGEQF
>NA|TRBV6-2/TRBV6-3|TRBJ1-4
ASSYRTVELF
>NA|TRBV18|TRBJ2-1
ASSTGTSGGTNEQF
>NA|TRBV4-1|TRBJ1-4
ASSLIPGQSPSTNEKLF
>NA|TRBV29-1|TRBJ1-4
SVGRGTNEKLF
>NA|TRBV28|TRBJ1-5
ASRGTVVNQPQH
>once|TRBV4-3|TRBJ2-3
ASSQEGLAADTQY